Listed below are T cell receptor beta chains from one sample, sequenced in a study of T cell responses to AZD1222 COVID-19 vaccine. The repertoire was sequenced with immunoSEQ multiplex PCR; TCRdb's copy has only in-frame clones and lacks some. The sample yields about 130,000 clones, over 75% seen once. Sequences were derived from peripheral blood, sampled on day 0 of AZD1222 vaccination. These receptors came from an adult in good health. The CDR3 runs from the conserved cysteine through the conserved F or W. Each record gives: D gene, CDR3 length, V gene, J gene, clone size, CDR3 DNA, CDR3 protein. D genes are given only for firm matches. Only some rows state a clone size, as once, few, many or a class for expanded clones.

D gene: TRBD2; CDR3 length: 15; V gene: TRBV5-5; J gene: TRBJ2-7; clone size: -; CDR3 DNA: TGTGCCAGCAGCACGGGACTAGCTGTCTCCTACGAGCAGTACTTC; CDR3 protein: CASSTGLAVSYEQYF
D gene: TRBD1; CDR3 length: 14; V gene: TRBV6-4; J gene: TRBJ1-1; clone size: once; CDR3 DNA: TGTGCCAGCAGCCCGGACAGGGGGCCGACTGAAGCTTTCTTT; CDR3 protein: CASSPDRGPTEAFF
D gene: -; CDR3 length: 14; V gene: TRBV18; J gene: TRBJ2-1; clone size: -; CDR3 DNA: TGTGCCAGCTCACCACAAAAGGGTAAGGATGAGCAGTTCTTC; CDR3 protein: CASSPQKGKDEQFF
D gene: -; CDR3 length: 10; V gene: TRBV18; J gene: TRBJ2-1; clone size: -; CDR3 DNA: TGTGCCACCTCCGGGAATGAGCAGTTCTTC; CDR3 protein: CATSGNEQFF
D gene: -; CDR3 length: 14; V gene: TRBV9; J gene: TRBJ1-1; clone size: few; CDR3 DNA: TGTGCCAGCAGCGTATCCAGGGGAGGCACTGAAGCTTTCTTT; CDR3 protein: CASSVSRGGTEAFF
D gene: -; CDR3 length: 14; V gene: TRBV9; J gene: TRBJ2-7; clone size: -; CDR3 DNA: TGTGCCAGCAGCGCGGAGAGCTACCTCCACGAGCAGTACTTC; CDR3 protein: CASSAESYLHEQYF
D gene: -; CDR3 length: 16; V gene: TRBV7-7; J gene: TRBJ1-2; clone size: -; CDR3 DNA: TGTGCCAGCAGCTCAGGATGGGGGGGCCTTAACTATGGCTACACCTTC; CDR3 protein: CASSSGWGGLNYGYTF
D gene: -; CDR3 length: 15; V gene: TRBV29-1; J gene: TRBJ2-1; clone size: -; CDR3 DNA: TGCAGCGTTGAAGTTCCCACTAGCCCATACAATGAGCAGTTCTTC; CDR3 protein: CSVEVPTSPYNEQFF
D gene: -; CDR3 length: 14; V gene: TRBV27; J gene: TRBJ1-1; clone size: few; CDR3 DNA: TGTGCCAGCAGTTCTACAGGGTTGAACACTGAAGCTTTCTTT; CDR3 protein: CASSSTGLNTEAFF
D gene: TRBD1; CDR3 length: 14; V gene: TRBV6-5; J gene: TRBJ1-6; clone size: -; CDR3 DNA: TGTGCCAGCAGCGGACAGGGAACGAATTCACCCCTCCACTTT; CDR3 protein: CASSGQGTNSPLHF
D gene: TRBD1; CDR3 length: 15; V gene: TRBV7-2; J gene: TRBJ1-5; clone size: -; CDR3 DNA: TGTGCCAGCAGCTTAGGCGGGCAGGGGGCTCAGCCCCAGCATTTT; CDR3 protein: CASSLGGQGAQPQHF
D gene: TRBD1; CDR3 length: 14; V gene: TRBV2; J gene: TRBJ2-7; clone size: -; CDR3 DNA: TGTGCCAGCAGAGGGACAGAAAACTCCTACGAGCAGTACTTC; CDR3 protein: CASRGTENSYEQYF
D gene: -; CDR3 length: 13; V gene: TRBV4-2; J gene: TRBJ2-7; clone size: -; CDR3 DNA: TGTGCCAGCAGCGCACCCCCGCGCGGCGAGCAGTACTTC; CDR3 protein: CASSAPPRGEQYF